The clone carrying this T cell receptor beta chain was found a few times. CDR1 is SEHNR, CDR2 FQNEAQ, per germline (reference sequence). There are 13 residues in the CDR3. V lost 5 bases, J lost 4 bases, and 8 bases lay in between. These data come from a study of blood T cells in healthy people across ages. Primed by a sample-barcoded 5' primer and a J-beta primer mix, a second PCR proceeded for about 7 to 11 cycles. TCRdb ran MiXCR on the 5' RACE reads and lists one entry per CDR3 protein. In the table there are over 700,000 distinct CDR3 sequences, approximately 25% of which are singletons. This sample was also put to use in a study of T cells of mothers and their children.

This receptor was obtained from a boy younger than 18 in good health. J is TRBJ1-4 and V is TRBV7-9, with D uncertain. The specimen sequenced was blood. The CDR3 spells CASSRRHNEKLFF. The DNA of the CDR3 is TGTGCCAGCAGCCGTCGGCATAATGAAAAACTGTTTTTT.